What follows are 26 T cell receptor beta chains derived from one specimen sequenced in a study of shared clonotypes between healthy human individuals. Selected positively for CCR7 and CD45RO-negative, naive CD8 cells excluded terminally differentiated effector memory CD45RA+ cells. Produced via immunoSEQ multiplex PCR; TCRdb's table is partial and in-frame only. The sample shows about 1.9 million clones, just over 90% of them seen only once. Sequenced material: naive CD8+ T cells from PBMCs. Receptors were obtained from a man between 18 and 35 years old in good health. Some clones in this sample may be carry-over from other donors' samples.

The chain combines TRBV15 with TRBJ2-2; 8 bases line up with TRBD2. V gave up 3 bases and J gave up 0 bases; unmatched junction bases: 18. CDR3 length: 21 residues. CDR1 is LNHNV, CDR2 YYDKDF, per germline (reference sequence). In DNA form, the CDR3 reads TGTGCCACCAGCAGTAGCGGGGTCGTCCTACAAACATACCCGAACACCGGGGAGCTGTTTTTT. The encoded protein is CATSSSGVVLQTYPNTGELFF.

The V call is TRBV15, the J call TRBJ2-1; D call uncertain. The germline V gene has CDR1 LNHNV and CDR2 YYDKDF (reference sequence). This CDR3 has 12 residues. The V gene lost 0 bases and the J gene lost 8 bases, with 5 bases spanning the gap. As DNA, the CDR3 is TGTGCCACCAGCAGAGATCAGGATGAGCAGTTCTTC. Translated: CATSRDQDEQFF.

The chain links TRBV27 to TRBJ2-5; 10 bases fit TRBD2. The J call may be incorrect, as the DNA end agrees better with TRBJ2-7. Germline-derived CDR1 and CDR2 are MNHEY and SMNVEV (reference sequence). There are 15 residues in the CDR3. The CDR3 sequence is CASSELAGFSYEQYF. The DNA of the CDR3 is TGTGCCAGCAGTGAACTAGCGGGATTCTCCTACGAGCAGTACTTC.

This rearrangement joins TRBV7-9 to TRBJ1-5; D is unclear. The CDR3 is made up of 14 amino acids. Germline CDR1 and CDR2: SEHNR and FQNEAQ (reference sequence). Trimming left V 3 bases short and J 7 bases short, with 13 bases between. The CDR3 sequence: CASSFDTPGQPQHF. CDR3 coding DNA: TGTGCCAGCAGCTTTGACACACCAGGACAGCCCCAGCATTTT.

The chain combines TRBV7-8 with TRBJ2-1, with 11 bases that match TRBD1. CDR1 and CDR2 (germline): SGHVS, FQNEAQ. V gave up 5 bases and J gave up 7 bases; unmatched junction bases: 10. CDR3 size: 16 residues. The CDR3 region is CASSPSGTGGLNEQFF. As DNA, the CDR3 is TGTGCCAGCAGCCCTTCCGGGACAGGGGGATTGAATGAGCAGTTCTTC.

The gene calls are TRBV29-1 and TRBJ2-1; D is unclear. The V end lost 7 bases, the J end lost 3 bases, and 4 bases lay between the germline ends. The CDR3 has 10 amino acids. CDR1 and CDR2 (germline): SQVTM, ANQGSEA. CDR3 in amino acids: CSANYNEQFF. The CDR3 DNA is TGCAGCGCCAACTACAATGAGCAGTTCTTC.

Turning to this clone: Additional DNA sequences in this sample encode the identical CDR3. V is TRBV9 and J is TRBJ2-7; a weak D match, TRBD1 (7 bases). This CDR3 has 15 residues. V lost 0 bases and J 0 bases, leaving 10 bases between the germline ends. Germline-derived CDR1 and CDR2 are SGDLS and YYNGEE. The chain's CDR3 is CASSVGGTVSYEQYF. The CDR3 nucleotides read TGTGCCAGCAGCGTAGGCGGGACAGTCTCCTACGAGCAGTACTTC.

This clone occurred once. The V gene is TRBV27, the J gene TRBJ2-2; the D is unclear. Germline CDR1 and CDR2: MNHEY and SMNVEV (reference sequence). Trimming stripped 3 bases from V and 8 bases from J, with 16 bases between. CDR3 length equals 15 residues. As DNA, the CDR3 is TGTGCCAGCAGTTTCGTCGAAACTTATACTGGGGAGCTGTTTTTT. Amino acid sequence: CASSFVETYTGELFF.

The chain couples TRBV9 to TRBJ2-7; weak D call: TRBD2 (6 bases). V lost 4 bases and J 0 bases, leaving 11 bases between the germline ends. The CDR3 covers 14 residues. Germline V gene sequence: CDR1 SGDLS, CDR2 YYNGEE. The CDR3 DNA follows: TGTGCCAGCAGCCCACACGGGAGCTCCTACGAGCAGTACTTC. This sequence encodes CASSPHGSSYEQYF.

Concerning this clone: Other DNA sequences from this sample encode an identical CDR3 as well. The rearrangement joins TRBV28 to TRBJ1-4; TRBD1 matches 9 bases. This CDR3 comprises 14 residues. CDR1 is MDHEN and CDR2 is SYDVKM in the germline V gene. V trimming: 6 bases; J trimming: 4 bases; junction bases outside the gene matches: 3. As DNA, the CDR3 is TGTGCCAGCAGCCCGGACAGGGGTAATGAAAAACTGTTTTTT. Translating gives CASSPDRGNEKLFF.

The rearrangement joins TRBV2 to TRBJ1-2; unclear D gene. This CDR3 has 11 amino acids. Looked up from germline, CDR1 is SNHLY and CDR2 is FYNNEI. V shed 8 bases and J shed 5 bases, with 9 bases lying between them. The CDR3 DNA reads as TGTGCCAGCCGGCCGTTATATGGCTACACCTTC. Amino acid sequence: CASRPLYGYTF.

This clone was picked up a small number of times. The chain uses TRBV28 and TRBJ2-5; possibly TRBD1 for D (6 bases). The length of the CDR3 is 13 residues. Germline V gives CDR1 MDHEN, CDR2 SYDVKM. The V end was cut by 6 bases, the J end by 5 bases, with 13 bases between. The DNA of the CDR3 is TGTGCCAGCAGGTCAGGGGTCCGGGAGACCCAGTACTTC. Translation: CASRSGVRETQYF.

V is TRBV7-8 and J is TRBJ2-7; no reliable D call. V lost 1 base to trimming and J lost 2 bases, with 9 bases between them. Germline loops: CDR1 SGHVS, CDR2 FQNEAQ. The CDR3 totals 14 residues. The CDR3 DNA is TGTGCCAGCAGCTTAGTACAGTCCGCCTACGAGCAGTACTTC. Translation: CASSLVQSAYEQYF.

V is TRBV29-1 and J is TRBJ2-1; possibly TRBD2 for D (5 bases). Per the germline V gene, CDR1 is SQVTM and CDR2 is ANQGSEA. This CDR3 has 12 residues. V lost 5 bases, J lost 7 bases, and 12 bases lay in between. The CDR3 loop reads CSVYGVRNEQFF. CDR3 in DNA: TGCAGCGTTTACGGGGTAAGGAATGAGCAGTTCTTC.

The chain is built from TRBV11-2 and TRBJ2-7; D may be TRBD1 (6 bases). CDR1 and CDR2 (germline): SGHAT, FQNNGV. This CDR3 is built from 12 residues. V was pared by 4 bases and J by 6 bases, with 10 bases between. The CDR3 bases are TGTGCCAGCAGCTGGGGCAGGGGCGAGCAGTACTTC. Translation gives CASSWGRGEQYF.

J is TRBJ2-5 and V is TRBV2; 7 nucleotides align to TRBD1. Germline lookup yields CDR1 SNHLY and CDR2 FYNNEI. The CDR3 is 18 residues long. Trimming took 2 bases from V and 6 from J; bases not matched to a gene: 18. Here the CDR3 reads CASSELGLGTVPSQTQYF. CDR3 in DNA: TGTGCCAGCAGTGAACTGGGGTTGGGGACAGTGCCCTCGCAGACCCAGTACTTC. The full variable domain, with the rest looked up from reference TRBV2 and TRBJ2-5, is EPEVTQTPSHQVTQMGQEVILRCVPISNHLYFYWYRQILGQKVEFLVSFYNNEISEKSEIFDDQFSVERPDGSNFTLKIRSTKLEDSAMYFCASSELGLGTVPSQTQYFGPGTRLLVL.

The genes are TRBV10-1 and TRBJ2-7; D not certain. This CDR3 spans 13 amino acids. The germline CDR1 and CDR2 sequences are WNHNN and SYGVQD (reference sequence). Trimming removed 0 bases at V and 0 bases at J, with 3 bases between. CDR3 DNA: TGCGCCAGCAGTGAGTCGTTCTCCTACGAGCAGTACTTC. Protein: CASSESFSYEQYF.

V and J are TRBV27 and TRBJ2-1; 8 nucleotides line up with TRBD1. This CDR3 spans 15 amino acids. Trimming removed 6 bases from V and 5 bases from J; junction bases left unmatched: 9. Germline values: CDR1 MNHEY, CDR2 SMNVEV (reference sequence). The CDR3: CASSLRTGSHNEQFF. The CDR3 DNA sequence: TGTGCCAGCAGCCTAAGGACAGGGTCCCACAATGAGCAGTTCTTC.

The chain combines TRBV9 with TRBJ2-2, with 7 bases identical to TRBD1. J lost 5 bases, V lost 3 bases, and 4 bases had no gene match. The V gene's germline CDR1 is SGDLS and CDR2 YYNGEE. The CDR3 extends over 14 amino acids. CDR3 residues: CASSAYRGTGELFF. The CDR3 nucleotides read TGTGCCAGCAGCGCGTACAGGGGAACCGGGGAGCTGTTTTTT. The entire variable domain, with the rest obtained from reference TRBV9 and TRBJ2-2, is as follows: DSGVTQTPKHLITATGQRVTLRCSPRSGDLSVYWYQQSLDQGLQFLIQYYNGEERAKGNILERFSAQQFPDLHSELNLSSLELGDSALYFCASSAYRGTGELFFGEGSRLTVL.

The CDR3 loop reads CASSLTSARSETQYF. The CDR3 bases are TGTGCCAGCAGCCTGACTAGCGCGAGATCTGAGACCCAGTACTTC. The chain is built from TRBV7-3 and TRBJ2-5, with 8 bases that match TRBD2. J gave up 5 bases and V 5 bases, and 10 bases lay outside the gene matches. The CDR3 has 15 amino acids. CDR1 SGHTA and CDR2 FQGTGA come from the germline V gene.

A word on this clone: Other DNA sequences in this sample translate to the same CDR3. This rearrangement joins TRBV28 to TRBJ2-3, with D possibly TRBD2 on 5 matching bases. This CDR3 is 15 amino acids long. The germline CDR1 and CDR2 sequences are MDHEN and SYDVKM. The V end lost 3 bases, the J end lost 0 bases, and 10 bases lay between the germline ends. The CDR3 spells CASSLVRTSTDTQYF. For the CDR3, the DNA is TGTGCCAGCAGTTTGGTCAGGACTAGCACAGATACGCAGTATTTT.

The chain joins TRBV29-1 to TRBJ1-1, with TRBD1 matching over 9 bases. The CDR3 runs 14 residues. Trimming at V came to 6 bases and at J to 2 bases, leaving 7 bases not matched to a gene. Germline V CDR1 and CDR2: SQVTM, ANQGSEA. The CDR3 loop is CSVPGTGINTEAFF. The CDR3 bases are TGCAGCGTGCCCGGGACAGGGATCAACACTGAAGCTTTCTTT.

This clone was recorded once. The chain combines TRBV11-1 with TRBJ2-7; perhaps TRBD2 as D (6 bases). The length of the CDR3 is 12 residues. Trimming took off 3 bases at V and 6 bases at J, with 9 bases between the two ends. Germline CDR1 reads SGHAT; CDR2 reads FQDESV (reference sequence). This chain's CDR3 is CASSLGGSEQYF. The CDR3 bases are TGTGCCAGCAGCTTGGGAGGATCCGAGCAGTACTTC.

The chain has TRBV7-9 and TRBJ1-1; no definite D call. The CDR3 extends over 14 amino acids. Germline lookup yields CDR1 SEHNR and CDR2 FQNEAQ (reference sequence). V was clipped by 1 base and J by 4 bases, with 10 bases between them. Here the CDR3 DNA reads TGTGCCAGCAGCTTAGGCGGAGTGGCCACTGAAGCTTTCTTT. Its protein is CASSLGGVATEAFF.

The chain links TRBV9 to TRBJ2-5, with D possibly matching TRBD1 (5 bases). Trimming took 4 bases from V and 2 from J, leaving 9 bases between them. The CDR3 runs 13 residues. CDR1 SGDLS and CDR2 YYNGEE come from the germline V gene. CDR3 nucleotides: TGTGCCAGCAGCCCCGACAGACAAGAGACCCAGTACTTC. Amino acid sequence: CASSPDRQETQYF.

The chain links TRBV4-3 to TRBJ2-3; no clear D. Germline V CDR1 and CDR2: LGHNA, YSLEER. The V and J ends lost 0 bases and 1 base respectively, with 11 bases between them. This CDR3 is built from 16 residues. This CDR3 is CASSQDGPEGTDTQYF. The CDR3 nucleotides are TGCGCCAGCAGCCAAGATGGCCCAGAGGGCACAGATACGCAGTATTTT.